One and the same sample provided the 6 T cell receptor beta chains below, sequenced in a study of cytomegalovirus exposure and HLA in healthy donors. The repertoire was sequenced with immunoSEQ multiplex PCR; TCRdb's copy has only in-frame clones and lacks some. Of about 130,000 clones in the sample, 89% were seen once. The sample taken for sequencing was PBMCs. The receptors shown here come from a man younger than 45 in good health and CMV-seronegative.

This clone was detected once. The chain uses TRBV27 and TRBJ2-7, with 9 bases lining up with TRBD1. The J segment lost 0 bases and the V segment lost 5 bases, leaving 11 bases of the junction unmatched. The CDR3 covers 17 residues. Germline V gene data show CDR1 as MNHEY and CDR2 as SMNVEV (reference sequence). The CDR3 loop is CASSPYPGTGNSYEQYF. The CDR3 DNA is TGTGCCAGCAGTCCTTATCCCGGGACAGGGAACTCCTACGAGCAGTACTTC.

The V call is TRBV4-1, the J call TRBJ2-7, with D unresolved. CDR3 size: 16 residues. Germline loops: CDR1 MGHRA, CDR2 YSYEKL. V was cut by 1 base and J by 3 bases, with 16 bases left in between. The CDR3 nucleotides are TGCGCCAGCAGCCAAGCAGTCGACATAAGGATCTACGAGCAGTACTTC. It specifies CASSQAVDIRIYEQYF.

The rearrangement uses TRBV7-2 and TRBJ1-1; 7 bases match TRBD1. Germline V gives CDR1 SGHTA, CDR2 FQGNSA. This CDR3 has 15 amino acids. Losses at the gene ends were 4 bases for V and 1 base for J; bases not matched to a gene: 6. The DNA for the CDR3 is TGTGCCAGCAGCTCTCCGGGACAGAGGAACACTGAAGCTTTCTTT. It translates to CASSSPGQRNTEAFF.

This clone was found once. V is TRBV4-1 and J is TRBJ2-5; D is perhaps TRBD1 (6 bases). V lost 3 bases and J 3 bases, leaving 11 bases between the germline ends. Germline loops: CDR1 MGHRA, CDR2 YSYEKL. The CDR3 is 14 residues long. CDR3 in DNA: TGCGCCAGCAGCCAGTTATACAGGGAAGAGACCCAGTACTTC. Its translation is CASSQLYREETQYF.

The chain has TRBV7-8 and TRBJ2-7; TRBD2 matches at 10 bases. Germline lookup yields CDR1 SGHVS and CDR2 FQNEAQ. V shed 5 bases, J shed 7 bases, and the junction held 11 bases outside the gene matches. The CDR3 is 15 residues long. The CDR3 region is CASSIQRGGRREQYF. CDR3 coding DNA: TGTGCCAGCAGCATTCAGCGGGGGGGACGTCGGGAGCAGTACTTC.

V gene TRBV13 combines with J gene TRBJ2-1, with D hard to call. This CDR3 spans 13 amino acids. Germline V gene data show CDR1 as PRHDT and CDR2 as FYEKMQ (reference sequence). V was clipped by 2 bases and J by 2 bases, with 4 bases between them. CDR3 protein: CASSLNTYNEQFF. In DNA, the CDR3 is TGTGCCAGCAGCTTAAACACCTACAATGAGCAGTTCTTC.